This T cell receptor beta chain is from a study of T cell repertoires in cytomegalovirus infection. MiXCR, run by TCRdb on the reads, gives a single entry per CDR3 protein. The data show around 170,000 distinct CDR3 sequences, 13% to 15% seen once. Germline CDR1 and CDR2: SGHDN and FVKESK. V lost 2 bases to trimming and J lost 3 bases, with 11 bases between them. This CDR3 has 14 residues. This receptor was identified in a human donor in good health (CMV status not recorded). Some clones in this sample may be carry-over from other donors' samples. Sequencing used PBMCs. The chain employs TRBV14 and TRBJ2-7; the D gene is possibly TRBD2 (6 bases). The CDR3, as DNA: TGTGCCAGCAGCCAACGGGGGAGAGTCTACGAGCAGTACTTC. This translates into CASSQRGRVYEQYF.